This T cell receptor (beta chain) originates from a study of CD8+ T cells in alopecia areata. Germline trimming cut 4 bases from V and 6 bases from J; bases unmatched to any gene: 5. CDR1 and CDR2 (germline): SEHNR, FQNEAQ (reference sequence). CDR3 length: 13 amino acids. Reverse transcription of extracted RNA yielded cDNA, which provided the sequencing template. TCRdb's table, derived via immunoSEQ multiplex PCR, lists solely in-frame clones and lacks some. The data show 95,000 to 110,000 clones, with around 83% seen just once and around 25% held by the top ten. Regarding treatment: oral pan-JAK inhibitor, 5-10 mg twice daily. It was from alopecia areata patients that lesional scalp punch biopsies and peripheral blood were collected.

The chain joins TRBV7-9 to TRBJ2-7, with 8 positions matching TRBD1. The specimen comprised CD8+ T cells sorted from blood, sampled at week 24, from a patient treated with tofacitinib. The sequence came from a human donor with alopecia areata. CDR3 in amino acids: CASSYSGGPEQYF. The CDR3 coding sequence is TGTGCCAGCAGCTACTCAGGGGGCCCCGAGCAGTACTTC.